This T cell receptor (beta chain) was recovered during a study of T cell clusters in autoimmune cytopenias. Study conclusions and caveats: No experiment has yet validated the function of the T cell clusters defined in silico.

TRB was amplified from 250 ng of peripheral blood genomic DNA per sample. TRB was amplified by touch-down multiplex PCR, primer pools A and B combined. TCRdb reworked the multiplex PCR reads into one entry per CDR3 protein, no DNA. Here the sample table reports fewer than 3,500 distinct CDR3 sequences. Germline-derived CDR1 and CDR2 are MNHEY and SVGEGT. The CDR3 contains 14 residues. This clonotype is identified as medium-sized from frequency. Its antigen is currently unknown. The TCR sequence derives from a human donor with an autoimmune cytopenia or autoimmune hepatitis (not recorded which). What was sequenced was peripheral blood. The V and J genes are TRBV6-2 or TRBV6-3 and TRBJ2-1; TCRdb's D gene call, TRBD1, goes unchecked for lack of DNA. The CDR3 reads CASSAWDSPNEQFF.